This TCR beta chain was captured in a study of T-cell reconstitution after alpha-beta-depleted transplantation in children. Findings of the study overall: Expanded graft clones numbering several hundred reportedly gave rise to alpha-beta T cells about two months after transplant.

During its preparation, the TCRbeta library received unique molecular identifiers. A single record per CDR3 protein comes from TCRdb applying MiXCR to the PCR reads. The sample contains roughly 30,000 distinct CDR3 sequences, around 6% of which appear only once. There are many counts of this clonotype. Its antigen is as yet unknown. Germline trimming cut 3 bases from V and 9 bases from J; bases unmatched to any gene: 10. This CDR3 region has 15 residues. Germline assignment: CDR1 MDHEN and CDR2 SYDVKM. This sample comprised peripheral blood, obtained 60 days after TCRalphabeta/CD19-depleted stem cell transplant. This rearrangement joins TRBV28 to TRBJ2-1; 8 bases match TRBD2. The TCR was taken from a child under two years old who had a stem cell transplant for acute myeloid leukemia, so the T cells may come from the graft donor. The DNA for the CDR3 is TGTGCCAGCAGTTTTTCCCGGCGGGGGGAGGGTGAGCAGTTCTTC. It codes for CASSFSRRGEGEQFF.